This T cell receptor beta chain was retrieved from a study of OX40 agonist ivuxolimab in advanced cancers. Concerning the study at large: Ivuxolimab was a fully human IgG2 agonistic monoclonal antibody targeting the costimulatory receptor OX40 (CD134). Intravenous ivuxolimab was administered to patients every 2 weeks at six dose levels: 0.01, 0.1, 0.3, 1.5, 3 and 10 mg/kg. In the dose-escalation cohort, roughly four fifths of patients were male, and the mean age was approximately 55 years, with a range of 23 to 79. Peripheral TCRbeta sequencing was intended to test whether TCR sequence diversity was altered and clonal T-cell expansion was caused by ivuxolimab. Of the approximately 50 patients in dose escalation, about 20 had hepatocellular carcinoma, approximately 15 had melanoma, 9 had renal cell carcinoma and 9 had head and neck cancer. The monotherapy dose-escalation portion (N = 52 patients) of the phase I ivuxolimab trial is reported in the paper. Patients were allowed to have had prior anti-PD-1, anti-PD-L1 or anti-CTLA-4 therapy, and 40% of the dose-escalation patients had been treated with checkpoint inhibitors. Partial responses occurred in three dose-escalation patients: two with cutaneous melanoma and one with hepatocellular carcinoma. Study-wide findings and limitations: The antigen specificity of the peripheral T cells that underwent clonal expansion was not determined. Clonal expansion of both CD4+ and CD8+ blood T cells was observed from baseline to week 6 at doses 0.1 to 3.0 mg/kg. After ivuxolimab, more expanded clones were found on average in CD8+ T cells than in CD4+ T cells. In the 0.1-3.0 mg/kg groups, partial responders were among the patients with the lowest normalized peripheral clonal expansion, particularly in CD8+ T cells. Low levels of normalized T-cell clonal expansion were also seen in some patients who did not respond.

Patients with a history of autoimmune disease or receiving systemic immunosuppression were excluded from the trial. Peripheral blood for TCR sequencing was drawn from every dose cohort at baseline, at cycle 4 day 1 and at cycle 7 day 1. Samples were obtained from an open-label, multicenter, first-in-human phase I dose-escalation trial of ivuxolimab. The trial enrolled adults with locally advanced or metastatic head and neck squamous cell, hepatocellular, melanoma or renal cell carcinoma. Before TCR sequencing, CD4+ and CD8+ T cells were separately sorted from peripheral blood. This clone was seen only a few times. Its antigen remains undetermined. Base-call qualities are not available, and no considerably larger clone is one nucleotide away. Genomic DNA was isolated from the sorted cells so that the TCRbeta CDR3 region could be sequenced. The immunoSEQ Assay was used for sequencing of TCRbeta CDR3 regions. TCRdb provides this immuneACCESS table in a form limited to in-frame rearrangements. Some clones are lacking; in checked studies, under half of them reflect an unresolved V gene, and why the rest are absent is not known. The sample table shows 40,000 or so clones, and roughly 90% are seen once. The ten largest clones add up to 0.45% to 0.6% of the sample.

At the junction V is shortened by 6 bases and J by 9 bases; bases outside the gene matches: 28. The germline V gene (reference sequence) gives CDR1 as WNHNN and CDR2 as SYGVQD. Measured from the cysteine to the phenylalanine, the CDR3 is 20 residues long. Here the CDR3 DNA is all that survives: 60 bases in frame from base 1. The clonotype comes from an adult with an advanced solid tumor such as melanoma, head and neck, liver or kidney cancer. Recombination joined TRBV10-1 with TRBJ2-1, with TRBD2 matching 8 junction bases. Sequencing used CD4+ or CD8+ T cells sorted from blood, obtained in a trial of the OX40 agonist ivuxolimab. The DNA sequence is TGCGCCAGCAGGCCCCGGGCGGGGGGTCACCTTGAAACCCGGGGACCTGAGCAGTTCTTC. Translated, this is CASRPRAGGHLETRGPEQFF.